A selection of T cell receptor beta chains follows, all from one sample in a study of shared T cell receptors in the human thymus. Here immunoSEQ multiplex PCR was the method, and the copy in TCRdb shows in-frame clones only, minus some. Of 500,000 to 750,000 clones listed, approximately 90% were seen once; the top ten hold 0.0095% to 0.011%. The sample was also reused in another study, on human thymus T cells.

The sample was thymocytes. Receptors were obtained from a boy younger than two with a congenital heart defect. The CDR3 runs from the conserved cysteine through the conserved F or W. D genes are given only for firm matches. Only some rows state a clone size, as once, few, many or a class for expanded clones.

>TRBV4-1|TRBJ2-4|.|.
CASSSKNIQYF
TGCGCCAGCAGCTCTAAAAACATTCAGTACTTC
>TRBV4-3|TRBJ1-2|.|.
CASSQDKARDISTYGYTF
TGCGCCAGCAGCCAAGATAAGGCCCGGGACATAAGTACCTATGGCTACACCTTC
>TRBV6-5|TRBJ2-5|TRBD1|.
CASSYSVRGRGETQYF
TGTGCCAGCAGTTACTCAGTCAGGGGGCGAGGAGAGACCCAGTACTTC
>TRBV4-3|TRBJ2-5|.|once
CASSKRAGPLEETQYF
TGCGCCAGCAGCAAGCGGGCTGGCCCTTTGGAAGAGACCCAGTACTTC
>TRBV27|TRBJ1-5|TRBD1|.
CASSSAGGARGQPQHF
TGTGCCAGCAGTTCCGCAGGGGGCGCGAGAGGTCAGCCCCAGCATTTT
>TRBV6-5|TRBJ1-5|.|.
CASSWSGNQPQHF
TGTGCCAGCAGTTGGAGCGGCAATCAGCCCCAGCATTTT
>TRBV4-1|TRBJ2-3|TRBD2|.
CASSLRTSGRAADTQYF
TGCGCCAGCAGCCTGAGGACTAGCGGGAGGGCCGCAGATACGCAGTATTTT
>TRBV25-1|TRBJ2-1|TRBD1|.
CASTPGTGGNEQFF
TGTGCCAGCACCCCCGGGACAGGGGGAAATGAGCAGTTCTTC
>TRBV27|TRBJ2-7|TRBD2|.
CASSSGTIAGVPSYEQYF
TGTGCCAGCAGTTCTGGGACAATAGCGGGAGTTCCCTCCTACGAGCAGTACTTC
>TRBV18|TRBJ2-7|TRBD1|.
CASSGRQGGRTCEQYF
TGTGCCAGCTCAGGAAGACAGGGGGGGAGAACGTGCGAGCAGTACTTC
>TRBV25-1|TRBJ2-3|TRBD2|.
CASSEYSAGSTDTQYF
TGTGCCAGCAGTGAATATTCAGCGGGGAGCACAGATACGCAGTATTTT
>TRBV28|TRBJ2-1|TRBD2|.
CASSWTGIAGGSLDEQFF
TGTGCCAGCAGCTGGACGGGTATAGCGGGAGGATCTCTCGATGAGCAGTTCTTC